This TCR beta chain appears in the sequencing data of a study of shared clonotypes between healthy human individuals. Per the study methods: Junction-only sequences produced by ImmunoSEQ had no quality scores, so filtering differed. Clones were read by immunoSEQ multiplex PCR, and TCRdb kept only the in-frame ones, dropping some. Clonal size and the V and J genes are those of that table, whereas D and trimming came from the DNA. Of around 2.3 million clones listed, 95% are singletons. The clonotype originates from a man in his late teens or twenties in good health. The specimen sequenced was naive CD4+ T cells sorted from blood. Subset here: CD45RA+ positively selected.

The CDR3, as DNA: TGTGCCAGCAGTCAATCCGGGACAGCCCTCACAGATACGCAGTATTTT. Its protein product is CASSQSGTALTDTQYF. This rearrangement joins TRBV25-1 to TRBJ2-3, with 7 bases that match TRBD1. Germline V gene sequence: CDR1 MGHDK, CDR2 SYGVNS. This CDR3 spans 16 amino acids. The ends lost 5 bases at V and 2 bases at J; junction bases unmatched: 10.